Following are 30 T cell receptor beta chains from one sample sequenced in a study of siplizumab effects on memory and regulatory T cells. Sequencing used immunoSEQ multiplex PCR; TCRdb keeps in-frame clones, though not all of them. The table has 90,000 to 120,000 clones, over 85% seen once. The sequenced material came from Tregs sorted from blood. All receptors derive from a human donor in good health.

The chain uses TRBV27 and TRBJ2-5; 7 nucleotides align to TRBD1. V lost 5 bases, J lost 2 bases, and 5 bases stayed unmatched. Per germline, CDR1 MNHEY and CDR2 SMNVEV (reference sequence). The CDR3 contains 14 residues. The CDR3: CASSRGTAQETQYF. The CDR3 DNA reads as TGTGCCAGCAGTAGAGGGACAGCACAAGAGACCCAGTACTTC.

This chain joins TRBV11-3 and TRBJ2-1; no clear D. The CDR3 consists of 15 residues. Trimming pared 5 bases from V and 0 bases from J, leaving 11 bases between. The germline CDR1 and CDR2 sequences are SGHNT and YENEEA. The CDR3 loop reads CASSQTLSSYNEQFF. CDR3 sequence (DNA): TGTGCCAGCAGCCAAACTTTAAGCTCCTACAATGAGCAGTTCTTC.

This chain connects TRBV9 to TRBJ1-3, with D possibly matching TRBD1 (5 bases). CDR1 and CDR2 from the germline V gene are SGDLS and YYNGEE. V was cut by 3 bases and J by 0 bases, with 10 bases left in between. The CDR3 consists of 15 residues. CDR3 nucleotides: TGTGCCAGCAGCGGGGGACTGTACTCTGGAAACACCATATATTTT. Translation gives CASSGGLYSGNTIYF.

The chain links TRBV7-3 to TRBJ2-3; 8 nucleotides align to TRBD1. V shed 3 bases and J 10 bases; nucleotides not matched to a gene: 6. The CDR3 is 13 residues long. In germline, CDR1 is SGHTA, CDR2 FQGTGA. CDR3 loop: CASSFTGGRAQYF. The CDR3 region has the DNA TGTGCCAGCAGCTTTACAGGGGGTCGTGCGCAGTATTTT.

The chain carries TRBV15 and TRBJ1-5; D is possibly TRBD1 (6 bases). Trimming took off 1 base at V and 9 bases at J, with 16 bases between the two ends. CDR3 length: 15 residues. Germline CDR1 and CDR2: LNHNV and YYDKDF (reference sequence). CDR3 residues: CATSRGGAGGRPQHF. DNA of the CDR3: TGTGCCACCAGCAGAGGGGGGGCCGGGGGCAGGCCCCAGCATTTT.

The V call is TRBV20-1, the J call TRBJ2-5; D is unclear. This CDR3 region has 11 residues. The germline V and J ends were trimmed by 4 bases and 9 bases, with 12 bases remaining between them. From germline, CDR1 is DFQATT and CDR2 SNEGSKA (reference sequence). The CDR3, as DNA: TGCAGTGCTACCGCCCGGAGCGCCCAGTACTTC. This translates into CSATARSAQYF.

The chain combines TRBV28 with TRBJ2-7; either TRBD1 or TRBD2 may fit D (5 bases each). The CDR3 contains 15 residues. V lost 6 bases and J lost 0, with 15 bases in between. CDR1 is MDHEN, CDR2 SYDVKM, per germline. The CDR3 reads CASRDLGVHSYEQYF. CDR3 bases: TGTGCCAGCAGGGACCTGGGGGTTCACTCCTACGAGCAGTACTTC. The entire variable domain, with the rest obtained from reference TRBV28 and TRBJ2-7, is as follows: DVKVTQSSRYLVKRTGEKVFLECVQDMDHENMFWYRQDPGLGLRLIYFSYDVKMKEKGDIPEGYSVSREKKERFSLILESASTNQTSMYLCASRDLGVHSYEQYFGPGTRLTVT.

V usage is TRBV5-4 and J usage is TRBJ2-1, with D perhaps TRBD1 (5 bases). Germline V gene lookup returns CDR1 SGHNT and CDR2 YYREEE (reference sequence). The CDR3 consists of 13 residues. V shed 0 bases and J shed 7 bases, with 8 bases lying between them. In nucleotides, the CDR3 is TGTGCCAGCAGCTTGGGGGGCGAGAATGAGCAGTTCTTC. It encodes CASSLGGENEQFF.

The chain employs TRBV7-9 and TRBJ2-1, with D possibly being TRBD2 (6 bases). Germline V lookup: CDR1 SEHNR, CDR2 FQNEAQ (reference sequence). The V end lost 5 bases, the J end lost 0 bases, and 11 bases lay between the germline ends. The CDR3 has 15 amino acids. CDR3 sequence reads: CASSVRGSSYNEQFF. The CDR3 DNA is TGTGCCAGCAGCGTCCGGGGGAGCTCCTACAATGAGCAGTTCTTC.

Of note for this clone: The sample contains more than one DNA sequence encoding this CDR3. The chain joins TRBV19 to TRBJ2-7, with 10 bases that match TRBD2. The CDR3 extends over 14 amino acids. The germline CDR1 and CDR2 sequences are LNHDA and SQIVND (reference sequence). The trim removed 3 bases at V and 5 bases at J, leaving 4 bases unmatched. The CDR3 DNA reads TGTGCCAGTAGTATCGGGCTAGCGGGAGACGAGCAGTACTTC. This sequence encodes CASSIGLAGDEQYF.

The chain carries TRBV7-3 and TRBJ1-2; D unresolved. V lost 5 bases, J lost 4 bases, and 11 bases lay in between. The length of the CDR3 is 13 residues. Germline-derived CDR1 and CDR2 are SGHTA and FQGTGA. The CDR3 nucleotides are TGTGCCAGCAGCCCCGGGCAGCCCTATGGCTACACCTTC. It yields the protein CASSPGQPYGYTF. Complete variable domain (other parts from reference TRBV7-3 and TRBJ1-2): GAGVSQTPSNKVTEKGKYVELRCDPISGHTALYWYRQSLGQGPEFLIYFQGTGAADDSGLPNDRFFAVRPEGSVSTLKIQRTERGDSAVYLCASSPGQPYGYTFGSGTRLTVV.

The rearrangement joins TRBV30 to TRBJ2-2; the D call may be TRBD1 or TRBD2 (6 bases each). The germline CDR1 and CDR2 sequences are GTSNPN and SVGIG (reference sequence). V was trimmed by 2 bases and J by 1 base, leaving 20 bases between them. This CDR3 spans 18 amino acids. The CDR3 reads CAWSKSLRRGQNTGELFF. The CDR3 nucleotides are TGTGCCTGGAGTAAGTCCCTAAGGAGGGGACAGAACACCGGGGAGCTGTTTTTT.

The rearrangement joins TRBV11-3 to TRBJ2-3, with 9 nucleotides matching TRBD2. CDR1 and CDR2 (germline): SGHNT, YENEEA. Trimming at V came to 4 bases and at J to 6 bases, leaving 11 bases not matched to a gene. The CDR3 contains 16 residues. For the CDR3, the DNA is TGTGCCAGCAGCTCCGGACTAGCGCGCTCTTGGGATACGCAGTATTTT. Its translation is CASSSGLARSWDTQYF.

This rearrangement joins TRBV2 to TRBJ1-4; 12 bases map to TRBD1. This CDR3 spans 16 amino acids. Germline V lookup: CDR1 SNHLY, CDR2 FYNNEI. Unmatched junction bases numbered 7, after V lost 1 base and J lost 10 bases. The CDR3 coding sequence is TGTGCCAGCAGTGAAGAGGGGACAGGGGGCAGGCGAAAACTGTTTTTT. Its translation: CASSEEGTGGRRKLFF.

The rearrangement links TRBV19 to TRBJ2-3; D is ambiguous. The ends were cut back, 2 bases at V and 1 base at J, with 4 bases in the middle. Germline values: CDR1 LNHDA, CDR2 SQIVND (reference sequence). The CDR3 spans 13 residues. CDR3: CASSIRGTDTQYF. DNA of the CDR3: TGTGCCAGTAGTATACGAGGCACAGATACGCAGTATTTT. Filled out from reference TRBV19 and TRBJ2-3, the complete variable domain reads DGGITQSPKYLFRKEGQNVTLSCEQNLNHDAMYWYRQDPGQGLRLIYYSQIVNDFQKGDIAEGYSVSREKKESFPLTVTSAQKNPTAFYLCASSIRGTDTQYFGPGTRLTVL.

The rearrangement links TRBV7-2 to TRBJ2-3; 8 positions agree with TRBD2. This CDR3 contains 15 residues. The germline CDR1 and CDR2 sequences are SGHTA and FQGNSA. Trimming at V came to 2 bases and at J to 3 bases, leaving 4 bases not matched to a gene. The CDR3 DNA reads TGTGCCAGCAGCTTATCGAGCGGGAGAACAGATACGCAGTATTTT. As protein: CASSLSSGRTDTQYF.

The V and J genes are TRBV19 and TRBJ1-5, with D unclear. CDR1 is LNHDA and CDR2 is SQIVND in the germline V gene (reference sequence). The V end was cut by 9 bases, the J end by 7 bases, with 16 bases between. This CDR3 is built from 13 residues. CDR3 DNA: TGTGCCAGCAGCGCGCTTATCGAACAGCCCCAGCATTTT. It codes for CASSALIEQPQHF. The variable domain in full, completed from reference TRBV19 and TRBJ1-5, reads DGGITQSPKYLFRKEGQNVTLSCEQNLNHDAMYWYRQDPGQGLRLIYYSQIVNDFQKGDIAEGYSVSREKKESFPLTVTSAQKNPTAFYLCASSALIEQPQHFGDGTRLSIL.

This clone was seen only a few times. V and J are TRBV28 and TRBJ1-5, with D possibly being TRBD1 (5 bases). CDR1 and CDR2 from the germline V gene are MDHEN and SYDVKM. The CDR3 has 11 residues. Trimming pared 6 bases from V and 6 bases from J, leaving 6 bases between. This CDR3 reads CASRGLQPQHF. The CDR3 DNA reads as TGTGCCAGCAGGGGACTTCAGCCCCAGCATTTT.

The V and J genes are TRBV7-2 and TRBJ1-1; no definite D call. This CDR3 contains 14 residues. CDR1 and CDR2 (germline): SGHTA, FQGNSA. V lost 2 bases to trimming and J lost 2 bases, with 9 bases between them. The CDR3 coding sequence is TGTGCCAGCAGCTTACAGACGGTTAACACTGAAGCTTTCTTT. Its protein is CASSLQTVNTEAFF.

The chain's CDR3 is CASSPSRGGMTVTDTQYF. In DNA, the CDR3 is TGTGCCAGCAGTCCGTCAAGGGGCGGGATGACTGTCACAGATACGCAGTATTTT. J is TRBJ2-3 and V is TRBV27; possibly TRBD2 for D (6 bases). The CDR3 has 18 residues. Germline CDR1 and CDR2: MNHEY and SMNVEV (reference sequence). Trimming pared 5 bases from V and 2 bases from J, leaving 23 bases between.

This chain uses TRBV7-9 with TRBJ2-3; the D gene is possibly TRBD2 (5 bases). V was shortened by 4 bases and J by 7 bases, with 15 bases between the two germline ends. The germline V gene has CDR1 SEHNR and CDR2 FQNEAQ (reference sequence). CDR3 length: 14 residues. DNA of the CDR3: TGTGCCAGCAGCTCATTGAGGGTACGGAATACGCAGTATTTT. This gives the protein CASSSLRVRNTQYF.

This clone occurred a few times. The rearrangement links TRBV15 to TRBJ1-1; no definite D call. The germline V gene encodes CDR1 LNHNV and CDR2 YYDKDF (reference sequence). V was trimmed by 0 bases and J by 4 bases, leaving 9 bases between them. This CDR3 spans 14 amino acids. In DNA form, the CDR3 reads TGTGCCACCAGCAGAGATTTCACCGGCACTGAAGCTTTCTTT. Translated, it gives CATSRDFTGTEAFF.

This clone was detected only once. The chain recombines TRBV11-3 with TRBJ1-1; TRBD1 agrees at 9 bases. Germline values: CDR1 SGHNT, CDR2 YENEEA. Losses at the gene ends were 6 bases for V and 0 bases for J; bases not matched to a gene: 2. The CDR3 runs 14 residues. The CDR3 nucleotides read TGTGCCAGCAGTTACAGGGGGCTGAACACTGAAGCTTTCTTT. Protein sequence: CASSYRGLNTEAFF.

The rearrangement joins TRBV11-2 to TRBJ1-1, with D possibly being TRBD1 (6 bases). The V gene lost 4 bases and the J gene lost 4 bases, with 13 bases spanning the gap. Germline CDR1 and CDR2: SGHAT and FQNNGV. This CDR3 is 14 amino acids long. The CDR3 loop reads CASSSRTVGTEAFF. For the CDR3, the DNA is TGTGCCAGCAGCTCCAGGACAGTAGGCACTGAAGCTTTCTTT.

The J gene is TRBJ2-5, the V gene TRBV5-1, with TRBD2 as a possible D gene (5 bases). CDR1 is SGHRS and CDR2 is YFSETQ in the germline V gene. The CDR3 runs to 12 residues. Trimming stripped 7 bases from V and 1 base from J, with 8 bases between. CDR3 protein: CASGTSQETQYF. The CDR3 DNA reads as TGCGCCAGCGGTACTAGCCAAGAGACCCAGTACTTC. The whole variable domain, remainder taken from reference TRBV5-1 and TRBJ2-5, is KAGVTQTPRYLIKTRGQQVTLSCSPISGHRSVSWYQQTPGQGLQFLFEYFSETQRNKGNFPGRFSGRQFSNSRSEMNVSTLELGDSALYLCASGTSQETQYFGPGTRLLVL.

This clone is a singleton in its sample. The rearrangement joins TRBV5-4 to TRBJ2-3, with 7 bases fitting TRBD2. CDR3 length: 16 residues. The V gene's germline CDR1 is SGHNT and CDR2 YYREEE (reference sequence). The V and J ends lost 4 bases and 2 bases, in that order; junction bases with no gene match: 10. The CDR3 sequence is CASSRLLGGDTDTQYF. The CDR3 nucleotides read TGTGCCAGCAGCCGACTTTTGGGGGGGGACACAGATACGCAGTATTTT.

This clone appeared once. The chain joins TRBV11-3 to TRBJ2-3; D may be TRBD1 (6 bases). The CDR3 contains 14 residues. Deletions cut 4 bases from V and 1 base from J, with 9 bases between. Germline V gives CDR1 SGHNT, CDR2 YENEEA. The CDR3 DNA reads TGTGCCAGCAGCTATGGACAGCGCACAGATACGCAGTATTTT. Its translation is CASSYGQRTDTQYF. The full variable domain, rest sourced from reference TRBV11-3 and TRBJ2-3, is EAGVVQSPRYKIIEKKQPVAFWCNPISGHNTLYWYLQNLGQGPELLIRYENEEAVDDSQLPKDRFSAERLKGVDSTLKIQPAELGDSAVYLCASSYGQRTDTQYFGPGTRLTVL.

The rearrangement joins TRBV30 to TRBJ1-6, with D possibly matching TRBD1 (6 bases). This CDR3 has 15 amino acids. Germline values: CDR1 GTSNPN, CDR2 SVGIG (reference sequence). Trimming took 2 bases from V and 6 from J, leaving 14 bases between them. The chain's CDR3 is CAWSPRQEINSPLHF. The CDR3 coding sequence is TGTGCCTGGAGTCCTCGACAGGAAATTAATTCACCCCTCCACTTT.

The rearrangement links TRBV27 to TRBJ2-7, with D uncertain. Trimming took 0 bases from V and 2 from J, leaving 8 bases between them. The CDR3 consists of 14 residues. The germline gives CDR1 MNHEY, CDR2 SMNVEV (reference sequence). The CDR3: CASSLSPHTYEQYF. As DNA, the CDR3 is TGTGCCAGCAGTTTATCCCCGCATACCTACGAGCAGTACTTC.

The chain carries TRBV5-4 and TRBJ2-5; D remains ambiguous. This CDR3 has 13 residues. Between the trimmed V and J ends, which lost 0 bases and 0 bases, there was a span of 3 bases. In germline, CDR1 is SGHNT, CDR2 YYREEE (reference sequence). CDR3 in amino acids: CASSLGNQETQYF. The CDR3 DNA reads TGTGCCAGCAGCTTGGGAAACCAAGAGACCCAGTACTTC.